This T cell receptor beta chain was retrieved from a study of relationships among human T cell subsets (TCRdb year 2010). Concerning the study at large: Sequencing was performed on eight distinct blood T cell populations: pan T, CD8 cytotoxic, regulatory, Th1, Th2, naive plus transitional, activated and memory cells. The paper's findings and limits, for the study overall: Across the seven subsets, no statistically significant differences turned up in V, D and J usage, CDR3 length, or N-nucleotide additions. The considerable overlap in CDR3s among Th1, Th2 and regulatory T cells was taken as suggesting that cell fate choices are stochastic. The bead-based sorting was unable to rule out the presence of a CD4+CD8+ double-positive population. Over 55% of CD8+ cytotoxic sequences belonged to clones with over 100 reads, whereas regulatory and Th2 subsets showed few such clones.

From the CD45RA-negative fraction, CD45RA-RO+ cells were selected as memory T cells using anti-CD45RO beads. T cell subsets were isolated with Miltenyi superparamagnetic beads coated with subset-specific monoclonal antibodies. All T cell populations were isolated from peripheral blood. Ficoll separation was used to obtain mononuclear cells from whole blood, after which anti-CD14 microbeads were used to deplete monocytes. Right after isolation, the cell populations were resuspended in RNAprotect reagent. Libraries were prepared through multiplex PCR. The sample was run on a 454 GS FLX. TCR alpha and beta CDR3 regions were amplified from mRNA by semiquantitative ARM-PCR. In ARM-PCR, tagged nested gene-specific primers were used first, and exponential amplification was then carried out by communal superprimers. Before the second amplification round was performed on first-round PCR products, the nested primers were removed by exonuclease. Amplicons were sequenced on the 454 platform, which allows rapid sequencing of millions of DNA fragments without cloning bias. A read was counted as effective if the read could be mapped to both V and J germline segments. On the study's bioinformatics: IRmap was used to assign reads to germline V, D and J segments, and IRmap relies on pyromap, a Smith-Waterman modification adapted to 454 sequencing errors. To filter D-beta assignments, cutoffs were set at the 99th percentile of the alignment scores obtained from simulated random sequences. The amino acids between the conserved V-segment Y[YFLI]C motif and the J-segment [FW]GXGT motif were defined as CDR3. A compound Poisson process model, previously applied to large-scale EST data, was used to estimate repertoire diversity. A cross-contamination detection procedure was applied to argue against sample contamination as the source of shared CDR3s. TCRdb trimmed the raw reads at Q25, called clones with MiXCR and kept productive beta chains. Merged by CDR3 protein, the rows form single entries marked with the most common genes and DNA. The V and J calls reflect TCRdb's pipeline rather than the authors' work. In this sample the table shows thousands of distinct CDR3 sequences, 50% to 60% of which occur a single time. The ten largest clones add up to approximately 5.4% of the sample.

About this clonotype: Its target antigen remains unknown. No clone much larger than this one lies a single base away; base qualities are absent.

Specimen: memory T cells sorted from blood. The cell subset or site label, read with the paper, signifies: CD45RA-RO+ memory T cells. The clonotype originates from a man aged 40-55 years in good health.

The CDR3 region: CASSSGGGGRTDTQYF. Here is the DNA: TGTGCCAGCAGCTCAGGCGGCGGGGGGCGCACAGATACGCAGTATTTT. The sequence joins TRBV7-9 to TRBJ2-3; 8 central bases correspond to TRBD2. CDR1 SEHNR and CDR2 FQNEAQ are derived from the germline V gene (reference sequence). Its CDR3 holds 16 amino acids, cysteine through phenylalanine. The CDR3 DNA has 48 bases and is translated from base 1. Trimming leaves V shorter by 4 bases and J shorter by 1 base, with the junction holding 7 bases beyond the gene matches.